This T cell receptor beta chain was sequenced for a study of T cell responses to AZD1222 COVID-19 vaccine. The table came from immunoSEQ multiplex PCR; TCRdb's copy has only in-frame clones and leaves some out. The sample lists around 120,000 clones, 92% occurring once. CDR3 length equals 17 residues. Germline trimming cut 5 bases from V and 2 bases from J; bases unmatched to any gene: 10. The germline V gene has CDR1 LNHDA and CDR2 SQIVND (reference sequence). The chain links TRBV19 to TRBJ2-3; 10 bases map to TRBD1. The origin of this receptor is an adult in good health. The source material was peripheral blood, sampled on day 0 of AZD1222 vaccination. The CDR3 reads CASSDNTGTGATDTQYF. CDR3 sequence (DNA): TGTGCCAGTAGTGATAATACCGGGACAGGGGCCACAGATACGCAGTATTTT.